What follows are 23 T cell receptor beta chains derived from one specimen sequenced in a study of regulatory T cells in long-lasting Graves disease. The sample's time point: persistent/refractory GD, antithyroid drugs over 5 years with positive TRAb. The TCR library was prepared using RNA isolated from PBMCs. Construction of the TCR beta libraries employed iRepertoire HTBI primers in conjunction with Arm-PCR of CDR3 regions. A single record per CDR3 protein comes from TCRdb applying MiXCR to the multiplex PCR reads. The table has 700,000 or so distinct CDR3 sequences, 25% to 35% seen once. This specimen was peripheral blood mononuclear cells (PBMCs), taken when the disease was refractory, from a patient treated with antithyroid drugs. The source is a female donor with Graves disease.

The chain joins TRBV15 to TRBJ2-5; TRBD1 matches at 7 bases. CDR1 LNHNV and CDR2 YYDKDF come from the germline V gene (reference sequence). The CDR3 consists of 15 residues. V shed 1 base, J shed 4 bases, and the junction held 6 bases outside the gene matches. CDR3 in amino acids: CATSRVTGAGETQYF. The CDR3, as DNA: TGTGCCACCAGCAGAGTAACAGGGGCCGGAGAGACCCAGTACTTC.

Concerning this clonotype: Germline and junction disagree at one end, which may indicate a read error. This rearrangement joins TRBV28 to TRBJ1-5, with D perhaps matching TRBD1 (5 bases). Germline assignment: CDR1 MDHEN and CDR2 SYDVKM. CDR3 length: 14 residues. This CDR3 is CASSQPGRNQPQHF. The DNA for the CDR3 is TGCGCCAGCAGCCAACCAGGGAGGAATCAGCCCCAGCATTTT.

The chain recombines TRBV6-1 with TRBJ1-3; 9 nucleotides agree with TRBD1. The CDR3 is 18 amino acids. The germline CDR1 and CDR2 sequences are MNHNS and SASEGT. V was pared by 3 bases and J by 1 base, with 10 bases of the junction left unmatched. In DNA, the CDR3 is TGTGCCAGCAGTGATAGGGGAGGCGGGACAGGGTCTGGAAACACCATATATTTT. Translating it yields CASSDRGGGTGSGNTIYF.

This clonotype was seen ten or more times. This sequence joins TRBV10-3 and TRBJ1-1, with D uncertain. In germline, CDR1 is ENHRY, CDR2 SYGVKD. V lost 4 bases to trimming and J lost 1 base, with 7 bases between them. The CDR3 spans 13 residues. CDR3 amino acids: CAISVARNTEAFF. In DNA form, the CDR3 reads TGTGCCATCAGTGTGGCAAGGAACACTGAAGCTTTCTTT.

This chain uses TRBV3-1 with TRBJ1-2; D is possibly TRBD1 (6 bases). Germline V gives CDR1 LGHDT, CDR2 YNNKEL (reference sequence). The CDR3 has 14 residues. The germline V and J ends were trimmed by 0 bases and 4 bases, with 9 bases remaining between them. CDR3 coding DNA: TGTGCCAGCAGCCAAGATACGGGGGCCTATGGCTACACCTTC. It yields the protein CASSQDTGAYGYTF.

This clonotype occurred a few times. V and J are TRBV20-1 and TRBJ2-7; D may be TRBD1 (6 bases). The germline CDR1 and CDR2 sequences are DFQATT and SNEGSKA (reference sequence). This CDR3 is 12 amino acids long. V lost 1 base, J lost 3 bases, and 7 bases lay in between. CDR3 residues: CSARGDNYEQYF. CDR3 coding DNA: TGCAGTGCTAGAGGGGACAACTACGAGCAGTACTTC.

Points on this clonotype: At one of its ends the junction is not consistent with the germline gene, which may arise from a read error. The CDR3 loop is CATSDRAENQSQHF. The CDR3 DNA follows: TGTGCCACCTCCGACAGGGCGGAAAATCAGTCCCAGCATTTT. V is TRBV10-3 and J is TRBJ1-5, with 7 bases that match TRBD1. From germline, CDR1 is ENHRY and CDR2 SYGVKD. This CDR3 has 14 residues.

This clonotype was observed a handful of times. The chain carries TRBV20-1 and TRBJ1-4; D might be TRBD1 (5 bases). Germline CDR1 is DFQATT and CDR2 is SNEGSKA (reference sequence). Between the trimmed V and J ends, which lost 0 bases and 0 bases, there was a span of 11 bases. The CDR3 sequence is 16 residues long. The CDR3 spells CSARDGAAATNEKLFF. CDR3 coding DNA: TGCAGTGCTAGAGATGGGGCGGCTGCAACTAATGAAAAACTGTTTTTT.

This chain connects TRBV27 to TRBJ2-2; tentative D call: TRBD1 (6 bases). Germline lookup yields CDR1 MNHEY and CDR2 SMNVEV (reference sequence). V dropped 6 bases and J dropped 1 base, with 12 bases sitting between them. The CDR3 is 15 residues long. CDR3 sequence: CASSRMTGNTGELFF. CDR3 nucleotides: TGTGCCAGCAGCCGAATGACAGGGAACACCGGGGAGCTGTTTTTT.

V gene TRBV5-1 combines with J gene TRBJ2-6; D tentatively fits TRBD1 or TRBD2 (5 bases each). Trimming stripped 6 bases from V and 2 bases from J, with 12 bases between. The CDR3 covers 15 residues. Germline CDR1 is SGHRS and CDR2 is YFSETQ. CDR3 bases: TGCGCCAGCAAAGTTGGGGGAACTGGGGCCAACGTCCTGACTTTC. Protein product: CASKVGGTGANVLTF.

This clonotype was picked up a small number of times. This chain joins TRBV29-1 and TRBJ1-2; D unresolved. The V end was cut by 7 bases, the J end by 8 bases, with 14 bases between. The CDR3 extends over 11 amino acids. Per germline, CDR1 SQVTM and CDR2 ANQGSEA. The CDR3 spells CSAQEPGGYTF. For the CDR3, the DNA is TGCAGCGCCCAGGAGCCGGGGGGCTACACCTTC.

The CDR3 sequence: CASSTSGMTYEQYF. CDR3 DNA sequence: TGTGCCAGTAGTACTAGCGGGATGACCTACGAGCAGTACTTC. The chain has TRBV19 and TRBJ2-7; 9 nucleotides agree with TRBD2. The CDR3 extends over 14 amino acids. Germline V lookup: CDR1 LNHDA, CDR2 SQIVND (reference sequence). J gave up 2 bases and V 4 bases, and 3 bases lay outside the gene matches.

The chain joins TRBV20-1 to TRBJ1-1, with 7 bases lining up with TRBD1. Per the germline V gene, CDR1 is DFQATT and CDR2 is SNEGSKA (reference sequence). The CDR3 runs to 13 residues. V shed 6 bases, J shed 6 bases, and the junction held 10 bases outside the gene matches. Here the CDR3 reads CSATGTVFPEAFF. The CDR3 bases are TGCAGTGCAACCGGGACAGTTTTTCCTGAAGCTTTCTTT.

This chain links TRBV5-1 with TRBJ2-7, with TRBD1 matching over 9 bases. The CDR3 contains 15 residues. Germline CDR1 SGHRS, CDR2 YFSETQ. J was trimmed by 7 bases and V by 0 bases; bases with no gene match: 8. The CDR3 DNA follows: TGCGCCAGCAGCTTGGCAGGGACAGGGTTGTATGAGCAGTACTTC. As protein: CASSLAGTGLYEQYF.

The CDR3 reads CSARRASGRETQYF. The CDR3 DNA reads TGCAGTGCTAGACGGGCCAGCGGGAGAGAGACCCAGTACTTC. The rearrangement uses TRBV20-1 and TRBJ2-5; TRBD2 agrees at 8 bases. Germline values: CDR1 DFQATT, CDR2 SNEGSKA (reference sequence). The CDR3 spans 14 residues. The ends lost 2 bases at V and 4 bases at J; junction bases unmatched: 6.

This CDR3 is CASSSGTGGSYGYTF. In DNA, the CDR3 is TGTGCCAGCAGTTCCGGGACAGGGGGCAGCTATGGCTACACCTTC. This chain uses TRBV27 with TRBJ1-2; 12 positions agree with TRBD1. There are 15 residues in the CDR3. V lost 4 bases, J lost 4 bases, and 4 bases stayed unmatched. In germline, CDR1 is MNHEY, CDR2 SMNVEV (reference sequence).

This clonotype was observed a few times. This CDR3 is CASSLTGGRDETQYF. In DNA form, the CDR3 reads TGCGCCAGCAGCTTGACAGGGGGCCGAGATGAGACCCAGTACTTC. The gene calls are TRBV5-1 and TRBJ2-5; the match to TRBD1 covers 9 bases. CDR1 and CDR2 (germline): SGHRS, YFSETQ. This CDR3 is built from 15 residues. V gave up 1 base and J gave up 5 bases; unmatched junction bases: 6.

The J gene is TRBJ2-7, the V gene TRBV15, with 11 bases lining up with TRBD2. The V and J ends lost 0 bases and 5 bases, in that order; junction bases with no gene match: 6. There are 16 residues in the CDR3. Germline lookup yields CDR1 LNHNV and CDR2 YYDKDF (reference sequence). CDR3 nucleotide sequence: TGTGCCACCAGCAGAGAATTAGCGGGAGGGAACCACGAGCAGTACTTC. This gives the protein CATSRELAGGNHEQYF. Complete variable domain (other parts from reference TRBV15 and TRBJ2-7): DAMVIQNPRYQVTQFGKPVTLSCSQTLNHNVMYWYQQKSSQAPKLLFHYYDKDFNNEADTPDNFQSRRPNTSFCFLDIRSPGLGDTAMYLCATSRELAGGNHEQYFGPGTRLTVT.

This clonotype was detected only a few times. The CDR3 is CASSLFPSGANVLTF. CDR3 coding DNA: TGTGCCAGCAGTTTATTTCCCTCTGGGGCCAACGTCCTGACTTTC. The V gene is TRBV27, the J gene TRBJ2-6; D is ambiguous. CDR1 is MNHEY, CDR2 SMNVEV, per germline (reference sequence). V was clipped by 1 base and J by 0 bases, with 4 bases between them. The CDR3 consists of 15 residues. The complete variable domain, with remaining parts taken from reference TRBV27 and TRBJ2-6, reads EAQVTQNPRYLITVTGKKLTVTCSQNMNHEYMSWYRQDPGLGLRQIYYSMNVEVTDKGDVPEGYKVSRKEKRNFPLILESPSPNQTSLYFCASSLFPSGANVLTFGAGSRLTVL.

CDR3 nucleotides: TGCAGTGCTAGAGGAATTCGGGGAGCTTTCTTT. It encodes CSARGIRGAFF. The rearrangement uses TRBV20-1 and TRBJ1-1; D gene unclear. CDR1 is DFQATT and CDR2 is SNEGSKA in the germline V gene (reference sequence). Trimming removed 1 base at V and 10 bases at J, with 10 bases between. The CDR3 has 11 amino acids.

A few counts support this clonotype. This chain links TRBV27 with TRBJ2-7; 7 bases match TRBD2. The CDR3 loop spans 16 amino acids. From germline, CDR1 is MNHEY and CDR2 SMNVEV (reference sequence). The V gene end was trimmed by 2 bases and the J gene end by 4 bases; junction bases not matched to a gene: 11. CDR3 sequence (DNA): TGTGCCAGCAGTTTAAAAGCGGCGGGAGTCTTTTACGAGCAGTACTTC. As protein: CASSLKAAGVFYEQYF.

This chain connects TRBV28 to TRBJ2-7, with a possible D match to TRBD2 (5 bases). The CDR3 sequence is 15 residues long. Trimming stripped 7 bases from V and 4 bases from J, with 20 bases between. The germline CDR1 and CDR2 sequences are MDHEN and SYDVKM. The CDR3 here is CASTSLRVFHYEQYF. The CDR3 nucleotides read TGTGCCAGCACTTCCCTGAGGGTATTCCATTACGAGCAGTACTTC.

The chain combines TRBV28 with TRBJ2-3, with 8 bases lining up with TRBD2. The V gene end was trimmed by 5 bases and the J gene end by 3 bases; junction bases not matched to a gene: 7. The CDR3 extends over 15 amino acids. Germline CDR1 reads MDHEN; CDR2 reads SYDVKM. For the CDR3, the DNA is TGTGCCAGCAGTACTAGCGGTGAGGGTACAGATACGCAGTATTTT. The encoded protein is CASSTSGEGTDTQYF. Full variable domain (remainder filled in from reference TRBV28 and TRBJ2-3): DVKVTQSSRYLVKRTGEKVFLECVQDMDHENMFWYRQDPGLGLRLIYFSYDVKMKEKGDIPEGYSVSREKKERFSLILESASTNQTSMYLCASSTSGEGTDTQYFGPGTRLTVL.